Detailed here is one T cell receptor (beta chain). Its antigen remains unidentified. This sample is part of a study of T-cell memory formation after mild COVID-19. Broader study findings: Mostly located in CM and EM were contracting CD4+ clones, with contracting CD8+ clones located in EMRA. Balance between CD4 and CD8 was seen in clones contracting day 15 to 85, and a CD4+ lean was seen in later expanders. Among clones peaking at day 37 in the second wave, SARS-CoV-2 specificity remained unconfirmed.

The germline V and J ends were trimmed by 3 bases and 13 bases, with 10 bases remaining between them. This CDR3 spans 11 amino acids. From 5'RACE with constant-segment primers came TCR alpha and TCR beta cDNA libraries that carried sample barcodes and UMIs. TCRdb re-derived calls from the 5' RACE reads in MiXCR, one entry per CDR3 protein. This table holds hundreds of thousands of distinct CDR3 sequences, less than 25% found once. The origin of this receptor is an adult woman who had mild COVID-19 (a few samples of this study predate the infection). Cell type and time point are not known. What was sequenced was PBMCs or a T cell subset sorted from them (not recorded which). The V and J genes are TRBV12-3 or TRBV12-4 and TRBJ2-1, with D maybe TRBD2 (5 bases). This CDR3 is CASSFGVLQFF. CDR3 in DNA: TGTGCCAGCAGTTTCGGGGTTCTCCAGTTCTTC.